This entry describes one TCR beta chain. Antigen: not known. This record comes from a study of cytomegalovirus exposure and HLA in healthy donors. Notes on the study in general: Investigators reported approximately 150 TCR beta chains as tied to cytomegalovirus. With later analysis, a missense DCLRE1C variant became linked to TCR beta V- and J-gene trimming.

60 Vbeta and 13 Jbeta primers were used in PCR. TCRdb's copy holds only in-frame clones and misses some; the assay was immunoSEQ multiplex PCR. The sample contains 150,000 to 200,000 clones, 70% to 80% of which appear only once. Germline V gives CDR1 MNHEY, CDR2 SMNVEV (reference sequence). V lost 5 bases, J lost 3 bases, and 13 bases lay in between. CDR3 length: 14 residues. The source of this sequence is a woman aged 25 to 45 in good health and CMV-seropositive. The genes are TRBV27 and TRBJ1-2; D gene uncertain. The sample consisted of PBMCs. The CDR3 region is CASSPTARYYGYTF. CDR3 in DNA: TGTGCCAGCAGTCCCACGGCCAGGTACTATGGCTACACCTTC.